The clone carrying this T cell receptor (beta chain) was counted many times. Only in-frame clones appear in the TCRdb table, and some are missing; sequencing was by immunoSEQ multiplex PCR. The table includes about 270,000 clones, approximately 81% detected once. This specimen comes from a study of blood T cell repertoires in COVID-19. Germline V CDR1 and CDR2: SGHAT, FQNNGV. J gave up 7 bases and V 7 bases, and 24 bases lay outside the gene matches. The CDR3 is 18 residues long. This TCR came from a woman aged 55-75 years with active or convalescent COVID-19. The J gene is TRBJ2-7, the V gene TRBV11-2; 8 nucleotides align to TRBD1. The sequenced sample consisted of peripheral blood. The CDR3 loop is CASTYTRLPSRQGLEQYF. CDR3 DNA sequence: TGTGCCAGCACCTATACCCGACTACCCTCTCGACAGGGGCTGGAGCAGTACTTC.